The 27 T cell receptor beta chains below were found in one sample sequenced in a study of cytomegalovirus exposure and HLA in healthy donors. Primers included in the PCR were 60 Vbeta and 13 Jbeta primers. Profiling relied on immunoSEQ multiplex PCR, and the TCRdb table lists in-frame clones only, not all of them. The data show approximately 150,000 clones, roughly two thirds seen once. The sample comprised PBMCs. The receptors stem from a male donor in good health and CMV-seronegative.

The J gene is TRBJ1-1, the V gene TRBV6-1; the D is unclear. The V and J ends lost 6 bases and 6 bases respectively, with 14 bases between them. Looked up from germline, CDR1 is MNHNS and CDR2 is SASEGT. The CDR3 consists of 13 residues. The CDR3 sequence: CASRTPDGSEAFF. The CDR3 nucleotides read TGTGCCAGCAGGACTCCAGATGGTTCTGAAGCTTTCTTT.

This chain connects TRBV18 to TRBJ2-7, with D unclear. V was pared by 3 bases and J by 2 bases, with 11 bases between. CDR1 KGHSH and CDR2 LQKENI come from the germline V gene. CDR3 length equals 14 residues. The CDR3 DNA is TGTGCCAGCTCACCGGAGCTAATTCCCTACGAGCAGTACTTC. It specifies CASSPELIPYEQYF.

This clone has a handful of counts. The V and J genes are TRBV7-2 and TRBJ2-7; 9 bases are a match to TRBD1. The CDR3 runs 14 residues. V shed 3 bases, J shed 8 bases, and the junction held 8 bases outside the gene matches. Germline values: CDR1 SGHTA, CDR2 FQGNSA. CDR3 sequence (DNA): TGTGCCAGCAGCTTGGGGACAGGGAATACGAAGCAGTACTTC. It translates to CASSLGTGNTKQYF.

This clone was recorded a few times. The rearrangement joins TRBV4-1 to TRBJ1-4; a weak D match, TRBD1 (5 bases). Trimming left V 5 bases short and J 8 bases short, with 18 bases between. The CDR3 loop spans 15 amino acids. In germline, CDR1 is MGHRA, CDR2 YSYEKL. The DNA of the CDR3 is TGCGCCAGCAGCGCCCAACAGGTTTGGGGAGAAAAACTGTTTTTT. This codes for CASSAQQVWGEKLFF.

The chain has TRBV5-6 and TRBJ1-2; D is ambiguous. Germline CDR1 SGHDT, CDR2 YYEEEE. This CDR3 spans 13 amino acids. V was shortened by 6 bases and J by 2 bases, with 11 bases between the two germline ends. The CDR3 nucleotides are TGTGCCAGCACCCTAGGACTGAACTATGGCTACACCTTC. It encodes CASTLGLNYGYTF.

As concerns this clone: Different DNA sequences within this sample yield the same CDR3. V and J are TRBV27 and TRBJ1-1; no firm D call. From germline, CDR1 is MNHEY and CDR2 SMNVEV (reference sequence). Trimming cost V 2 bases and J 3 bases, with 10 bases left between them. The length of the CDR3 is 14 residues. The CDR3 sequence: CASSLGGLDTEAFF. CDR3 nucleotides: TGTGCCAGCAGTTTAGGAGGGCTGGACACTGAAGCTTTCTTT.

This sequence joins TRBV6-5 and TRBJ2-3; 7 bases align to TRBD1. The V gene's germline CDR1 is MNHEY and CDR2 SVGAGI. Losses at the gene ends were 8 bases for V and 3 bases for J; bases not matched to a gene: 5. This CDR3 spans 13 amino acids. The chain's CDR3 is CASCRDRTDTQYF. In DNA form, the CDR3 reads TGTGCCAGCTGCCGGGACAGAACAGATACGCAGTATTTT.

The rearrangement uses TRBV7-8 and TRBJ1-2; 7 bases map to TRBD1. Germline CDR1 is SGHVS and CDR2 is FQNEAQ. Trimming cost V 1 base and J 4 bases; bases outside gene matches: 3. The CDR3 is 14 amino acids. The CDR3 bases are TGTGCCAGCAGCTTAGGGACAGGCAGCTATGGCTACACCTTC. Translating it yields CASSLGTGSYGYTF. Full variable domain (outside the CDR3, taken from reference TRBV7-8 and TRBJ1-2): GAGVSQSPRYKVAKRGQDVALRCDPISGHVSLFWYQQALGQGPEFLTYFQNEAQLDKSGLPSDRFFAERPEGSVSTLKIQRTQQEDSAVYLCASSLGTGSYGYTFGSGTRLTVV.

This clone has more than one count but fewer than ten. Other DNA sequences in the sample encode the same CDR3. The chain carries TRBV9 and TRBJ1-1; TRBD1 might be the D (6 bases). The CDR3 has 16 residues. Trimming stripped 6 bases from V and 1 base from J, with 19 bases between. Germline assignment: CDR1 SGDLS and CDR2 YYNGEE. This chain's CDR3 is CASTPGGRFRNTEAFF. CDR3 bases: TGTGCCAGCACGCCGGGGGGGCGGTTTAGGAACACTGAAGCTTTCTTT.

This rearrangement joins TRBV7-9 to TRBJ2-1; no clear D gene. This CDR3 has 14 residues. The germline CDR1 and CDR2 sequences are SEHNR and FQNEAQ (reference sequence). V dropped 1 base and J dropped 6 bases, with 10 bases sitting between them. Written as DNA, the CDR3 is TGTGCCAGCAGCTTAGTAGTATCCGGCAATGAGCAGTTCTTC. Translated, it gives CASSLVVSGNEQFF. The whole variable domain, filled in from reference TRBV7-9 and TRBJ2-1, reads DTGVSQNPRHKITKRGQNVTFRCDPISEHNRLYWYRQTLGQGPEFLTYFQNEAQLEKSRLLSDRFSAERPKGSFSTLEIQRTEQGDSAMYLCASSLVVSGNEQFFGPGTRLTVL.

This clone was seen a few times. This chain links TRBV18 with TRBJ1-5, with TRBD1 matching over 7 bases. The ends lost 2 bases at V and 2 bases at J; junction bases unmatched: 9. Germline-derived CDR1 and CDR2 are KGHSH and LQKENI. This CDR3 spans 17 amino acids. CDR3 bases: TGTGCCAGCTCACCAAGCCAGGGGGAGGACGGCAATCAGCCCCAGCATTTT. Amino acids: CASSPSQGEDGNQPQHF.

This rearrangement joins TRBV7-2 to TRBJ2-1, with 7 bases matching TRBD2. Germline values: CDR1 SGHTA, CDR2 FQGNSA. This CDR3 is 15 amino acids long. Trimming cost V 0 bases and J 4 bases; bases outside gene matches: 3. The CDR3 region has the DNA TGTGCCAGCAGCTTAGCTGGGCGGGAGTACAATGAGCAGTTCTTC. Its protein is CASSLAGREYNEQFF.

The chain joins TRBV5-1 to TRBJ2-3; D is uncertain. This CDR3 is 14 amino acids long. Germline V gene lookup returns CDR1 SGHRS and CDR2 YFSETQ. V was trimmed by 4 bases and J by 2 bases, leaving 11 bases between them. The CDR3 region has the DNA TGCGCCAGCAGCGTGGGAACTTTCACAGATACGCAGTATTTT. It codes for CASSVGTFTDTQYF. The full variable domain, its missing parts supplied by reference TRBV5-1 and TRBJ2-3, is KAGVTQTPRYLIKTRGQQVTLSCSPISGHRSVSWYQQTPGQGLQFLFEYFSETQRNKGNFPGRFSGRQFSNSRSEMNVSTLELGDSALYLCASSVGTFTDTQYFGPGTRLTVL.

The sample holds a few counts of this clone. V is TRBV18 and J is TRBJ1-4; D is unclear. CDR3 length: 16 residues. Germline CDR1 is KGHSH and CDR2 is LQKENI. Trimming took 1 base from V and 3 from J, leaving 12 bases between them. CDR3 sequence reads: CASSPRGPTPNEKLFF. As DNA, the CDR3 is TGTGCCAGCTCACCACGAGGGCCGACCCCTAATGAAAAACTGTTTTTT.

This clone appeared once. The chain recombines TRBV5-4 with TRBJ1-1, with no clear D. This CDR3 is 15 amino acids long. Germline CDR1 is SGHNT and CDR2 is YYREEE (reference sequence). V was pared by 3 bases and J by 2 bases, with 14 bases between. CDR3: CASSSKGEGNTEAFF. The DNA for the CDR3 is TGTGCCAGCAGCTCAAAAGGAGAGGGAAACACTGAAGCTTTCTTT.

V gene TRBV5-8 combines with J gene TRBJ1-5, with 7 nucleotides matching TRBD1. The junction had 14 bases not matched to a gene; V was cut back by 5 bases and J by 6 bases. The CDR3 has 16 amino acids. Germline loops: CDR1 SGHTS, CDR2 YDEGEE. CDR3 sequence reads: CASSSQGFVGGQPQHF. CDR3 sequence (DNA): TGTGCCAGCAGTTCACAGGGGTTTGTTGGAGGTCAGCCCCAGCATTTT.

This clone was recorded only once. The CDR3 DNA follows: TGTGCCAGCAGTGACCGAGCTTACCAAGAGACCCAGTACTTC. Translated, it gives CASSDRAYQETQYF. The chain has TRBV25-1 and TRBJ2-5; D is unresolved. The ends were cut back, 3 bases at V and 0 bases at J, with 8 bases in the middle. There are 14 residues in the CDR3. Germline V gene data show CDR1 as MGHDK and CDR2 as SYGVNS.

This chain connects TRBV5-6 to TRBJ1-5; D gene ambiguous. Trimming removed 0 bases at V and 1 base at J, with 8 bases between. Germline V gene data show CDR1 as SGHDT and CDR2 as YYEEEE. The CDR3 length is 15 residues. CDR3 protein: CASSLGQKSNQPQHF. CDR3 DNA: TGTGCCAGCAGCTTGGGGCAGAAAAGCAATCAGCCCCAGCATTTT.

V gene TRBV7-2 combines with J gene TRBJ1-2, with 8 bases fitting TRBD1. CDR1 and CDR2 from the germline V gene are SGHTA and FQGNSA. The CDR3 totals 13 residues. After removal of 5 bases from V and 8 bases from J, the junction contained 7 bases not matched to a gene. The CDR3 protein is CASSQRTGHGYTF. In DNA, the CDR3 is TGTGCCAGCAGCCAAAGGACAGGGCACGGCTACACCTTC.

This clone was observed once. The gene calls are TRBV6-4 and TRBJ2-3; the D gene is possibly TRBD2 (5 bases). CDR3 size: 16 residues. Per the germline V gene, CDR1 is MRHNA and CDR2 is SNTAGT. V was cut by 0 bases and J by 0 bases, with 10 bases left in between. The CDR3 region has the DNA TGTGCCAGCAGTGACTCCCCTAGCTTTAGCACAGATACGCAGTATTTT. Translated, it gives CASSDSPSFSTDTQYF.

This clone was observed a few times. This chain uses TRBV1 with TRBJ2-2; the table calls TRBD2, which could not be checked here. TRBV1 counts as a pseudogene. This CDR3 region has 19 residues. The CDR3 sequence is CTSSQDRSSGGEVAGELFF. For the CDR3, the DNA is TGCACCAGCAGCCAAGATAGGTCTAGCGGGGGGGAAGTGGCCGGGGAGCTGTTTTTT.

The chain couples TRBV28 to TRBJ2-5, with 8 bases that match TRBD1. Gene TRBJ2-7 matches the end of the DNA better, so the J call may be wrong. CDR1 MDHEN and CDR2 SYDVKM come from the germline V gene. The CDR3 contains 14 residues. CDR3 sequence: CASSPGGSAYEQYF. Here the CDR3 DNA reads TGTGCCAGCAGTCCAGGGGGCAGCGCCTACGAGCAGTACTTC.

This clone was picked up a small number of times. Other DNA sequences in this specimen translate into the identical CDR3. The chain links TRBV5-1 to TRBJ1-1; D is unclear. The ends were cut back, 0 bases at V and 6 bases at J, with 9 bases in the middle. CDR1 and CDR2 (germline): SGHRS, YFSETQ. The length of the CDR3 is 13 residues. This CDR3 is CASSLEAGPEAFF. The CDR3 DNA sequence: TGCGCCAGCAGCTTGGAGGCGGGCCCTGAAGCTTTCTTT.

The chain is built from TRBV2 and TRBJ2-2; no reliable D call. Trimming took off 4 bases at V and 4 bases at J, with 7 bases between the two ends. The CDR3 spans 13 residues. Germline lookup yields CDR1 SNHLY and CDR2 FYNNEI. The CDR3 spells CASSVEFTGELFF. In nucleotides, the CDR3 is TGTGCCAGCAGTGTGGAGTTCACCGGGGAGCTGTTTTTT.

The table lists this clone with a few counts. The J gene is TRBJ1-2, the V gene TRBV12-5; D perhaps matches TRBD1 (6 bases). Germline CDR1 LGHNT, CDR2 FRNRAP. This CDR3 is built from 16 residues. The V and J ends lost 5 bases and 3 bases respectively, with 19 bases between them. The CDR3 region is CASGASLDRNHYGYTF. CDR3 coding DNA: TGTGCTAGTGGTGCCTCCTTAGACAGGAACCACTATGGCTACACCTTC.

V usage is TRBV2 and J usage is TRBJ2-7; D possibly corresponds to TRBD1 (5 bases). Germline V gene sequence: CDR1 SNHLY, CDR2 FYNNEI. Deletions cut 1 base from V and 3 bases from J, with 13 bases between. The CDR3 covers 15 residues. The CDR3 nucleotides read TGTGCCAGCAGTGAAGGGGGCCAGGCAGTCTACGAGCAGTACTTC. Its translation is CASSEGGQAVYEQYF.

CDR3 DNA sequence: TGCGCCAGCAGCGGACCGGGACAGGGGGCGGGCACAGATACGCAGTATTTT. The encoded protein is CASSGPGQGAGTDTQYF. The gene calls are TRBV4-1 and TRBJ2-3, with 12 bases lining up with TRBD1. Germline V gives CDR1 MGHRA, CDR2 YSYEKL. V lost 5 bases and J lost 1; bases outside the gene matches: 7. The CDR3 loop spans 17 amino acids.